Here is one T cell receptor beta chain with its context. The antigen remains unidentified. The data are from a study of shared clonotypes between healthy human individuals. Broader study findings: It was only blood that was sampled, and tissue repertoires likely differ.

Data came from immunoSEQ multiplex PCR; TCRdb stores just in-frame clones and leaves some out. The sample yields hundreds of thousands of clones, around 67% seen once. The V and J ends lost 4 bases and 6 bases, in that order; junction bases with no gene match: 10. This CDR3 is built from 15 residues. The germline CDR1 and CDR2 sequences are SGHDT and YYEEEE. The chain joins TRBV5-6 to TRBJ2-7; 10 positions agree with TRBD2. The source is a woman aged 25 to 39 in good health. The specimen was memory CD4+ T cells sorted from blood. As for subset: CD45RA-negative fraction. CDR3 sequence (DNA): TGTGCCAGCAGCAAGCTAGCGGGAGTAGCTGTCGAGCAGTACTTC. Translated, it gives CASSKLAGVAVEQYF.